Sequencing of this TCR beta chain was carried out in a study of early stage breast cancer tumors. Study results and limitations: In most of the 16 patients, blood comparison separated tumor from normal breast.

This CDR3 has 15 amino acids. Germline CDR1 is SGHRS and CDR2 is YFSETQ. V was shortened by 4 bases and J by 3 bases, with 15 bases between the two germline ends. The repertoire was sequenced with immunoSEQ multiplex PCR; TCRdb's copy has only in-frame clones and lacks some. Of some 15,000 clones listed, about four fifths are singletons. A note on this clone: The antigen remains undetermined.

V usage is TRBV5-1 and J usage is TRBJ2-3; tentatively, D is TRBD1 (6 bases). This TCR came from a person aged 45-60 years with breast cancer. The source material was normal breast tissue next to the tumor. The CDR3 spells CASSDQGQLTDTQYF. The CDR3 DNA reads TGCGCCAGCAGCGACCAAGGACAGCTAACAGATACGCAGTATTTT.